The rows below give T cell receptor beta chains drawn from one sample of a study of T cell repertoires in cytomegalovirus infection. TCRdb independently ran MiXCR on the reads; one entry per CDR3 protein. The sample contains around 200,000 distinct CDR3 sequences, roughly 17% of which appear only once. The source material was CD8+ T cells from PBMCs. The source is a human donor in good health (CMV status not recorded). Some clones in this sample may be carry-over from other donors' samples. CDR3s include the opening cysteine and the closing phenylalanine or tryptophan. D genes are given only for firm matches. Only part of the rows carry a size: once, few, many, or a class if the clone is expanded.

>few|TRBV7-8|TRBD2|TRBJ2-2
CASSTRGGAEDTGELFF
TGTGCCAGCAGCACGCGGGGGGGCGCCGAGGACACCGGGGAGCTGTTTTTT
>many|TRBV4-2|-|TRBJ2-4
CASSQARGETKNIQYF
TGTGCCAGCAGCCAAGCCCGAGGGGAAACCAAAAACATTCAGTACTTC
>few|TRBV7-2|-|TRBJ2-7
CASSSGGGYYEQYF
TGTGCCAGCAGCTCAGGGGGGGGGTACTACGAGCAGTACTTC
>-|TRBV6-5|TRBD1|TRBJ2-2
CASSYNTAGGSGTGELFF
TGTGCCAGCAGTTATAATACGGCAGGGGGCAGTGGAACCGGGGAGCTGTTTTTT
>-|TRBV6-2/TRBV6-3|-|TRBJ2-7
CASSPSTDLYEQYF
TGTGCCAGCAGCCCCTCTACGGATCTCTACGAGCAGTACTTC
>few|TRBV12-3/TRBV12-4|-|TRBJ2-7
CASSSDSFYEQYF
TGTGCCAGCAGTTCGGACAGTTTCTACGAGCAGTACTTC
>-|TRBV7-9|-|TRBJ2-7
CASSSAEGTITYEQYF
TGTGCCAGCAGCTCCGCGGAAGGGACAATTACCTACGAGCAGTACTTC
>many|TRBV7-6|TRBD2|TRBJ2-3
CASSPPGGGLTDTQYF
TGTGCCAGCAGCCCACCCGGGGGGGGCTTGACAGATACGCAGTATTTT
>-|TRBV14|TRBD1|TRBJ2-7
CASSHPGTDYYEQYF
TGTGCCAGCAGCCATCCCGGGACAGATTACTACGAGCAGTACTTC
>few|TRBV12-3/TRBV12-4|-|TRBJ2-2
CATPRQNTGELFF
TGTGCCACCCCCCGGCAGAACACCGGGGAGCTGTTTTTT
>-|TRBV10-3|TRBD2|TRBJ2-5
CAIKPSGGQETQYF
TGTGCCATCAAGCCTAGCGGGGGACAAGAGACCCAGTACTTC
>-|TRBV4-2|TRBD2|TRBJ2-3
CASSQDGRGADTQYF
TGTGCCAGCAGCCAAGATGGTCGGGGGGCAGATACGCAGTATTTT
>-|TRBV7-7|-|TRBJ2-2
CASSLEHAGGDTGELFF
TGTGCTAGCAGCTTAGAGCATGCCGGGGGCGACACCGGGGAGCTGTTTTTT
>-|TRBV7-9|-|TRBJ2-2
CASSLFGTGELFF
TGTGCCAGCAGCTTGTTTGGCACCGGGGAGCTGTTTTTT
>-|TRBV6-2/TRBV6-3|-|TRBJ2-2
CASSPRDGARPASTGELFF
TGTGCCAGCAGTCCTAGGGACGGGGCGCGCCCCGCGAGCACCGGGGAGCTGTTTTTT
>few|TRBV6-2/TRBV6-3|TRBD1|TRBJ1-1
CASRPFTGVTEAFF
TGTGCCAGCAGACCATTTACAGGGGTGACTGAAGCTTTCTTT
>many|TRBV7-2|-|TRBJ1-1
CASSLDPLPEAFF
TGTGCCAGCAGCTTAGACCCTCTCCCTGAAGCTTTCTTT
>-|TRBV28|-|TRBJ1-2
CASSFLTEPNYGYTF
TGTGCCAGCAGTTTTCTCACTGAACCTAACTATGGCTACACCTTC
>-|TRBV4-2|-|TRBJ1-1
CASSQDRGYTEAFF
TGTGCCAGCAGCCAAGATCGGGGATACACTGAAGCTTTCTTT
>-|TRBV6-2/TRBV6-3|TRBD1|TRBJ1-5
CASSYSRHMGTGDVNQPQHF
TGTGCCAGCAGTTACTCGAGACATATGGGGACAGGGGATGTAAATCAGCCCCAGCATTTT
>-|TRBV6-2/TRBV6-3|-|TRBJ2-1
CASTGSGTYNEQFF
TGTGCCAGCACCGGTTCCGGGACGTACAATGAGCAGTTCTTC
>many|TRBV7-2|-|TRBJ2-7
CASSLRGFEQYF
TGTGCCAGCAGCTTACGGGGGTTCGAGCAGTACTTC
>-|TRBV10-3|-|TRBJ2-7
CAISEVSYEQYF
TGTGCCATCAGTGAGGTATCCTACGAGCAGTACTTC
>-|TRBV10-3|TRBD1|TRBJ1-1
CAISGGTTVRDRGPNTEAFF
TGTGCCATCAGTGGGGGGACCACTGTCCGGGACAGGGGGCCGAACACTGAAGCTTTCTTT
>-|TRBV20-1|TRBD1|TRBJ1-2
CSARAVGQGSYDGYTF
TGCAGTGCTAGAGCTGTCGGACAGGGAAGTTACGATGGCTACACCTTC
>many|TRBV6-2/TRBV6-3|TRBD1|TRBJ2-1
CASTHGQGEINEQFF
TGTGCCAGCACCCATGGACAGGGGGAAATCAATGAGCAGTTCTTC
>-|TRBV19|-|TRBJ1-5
CASGQIYSNQPQHF
TGTGCCAGTGGACAGATTTATAGCAATCAGCCCCAGCATTTT
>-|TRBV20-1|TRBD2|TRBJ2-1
CSAVAGADYNEQFF
TGCAGTGCTGTAGCGGGGGCCGACTACAATGAGCAGTTCTTC
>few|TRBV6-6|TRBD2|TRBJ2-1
CASSQAGPSYNEQFF
TGTGCCAGCAGCCAAGCGGGGCCTTCCTACAATGAGCAGTTCTTC
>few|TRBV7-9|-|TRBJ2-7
CATPLGGEQYF
TGTGCCACCCCCCTGGGGGGCGAGCAGTACTTC
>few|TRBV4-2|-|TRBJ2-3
CASSQRRDTFTDTQYF
TGTGCCAGCAGCCAAAGAAGGGATACGTTCACAGATACGCAGTATTTT
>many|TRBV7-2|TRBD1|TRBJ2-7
CASSPGTATSYEQYF
TGTGCCAGCAGCCCCGGGACAGCCACCTCCTACGAGCAGTACTTC
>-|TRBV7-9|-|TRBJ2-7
CASSLAEGETTYEQYF
TGTGCCAGCAGCTTAGCTGAAGGGGAAACTACCTACGAGCAGTACTTC
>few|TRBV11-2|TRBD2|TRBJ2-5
CASSRRLAGEETQYF
TGTGCCAGCAGCAGACGACTAGCGGGGGAAGAGACCCAGTACTTC
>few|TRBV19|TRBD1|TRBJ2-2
CASSRSRTGNTGELFF
TGTGCCAGTAGTAGATCCCGGACAGGGAACACCGGGGAGCTGTTTTTT
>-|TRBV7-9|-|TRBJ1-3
CASSPRDIPGNTIYF
TGTGCCAGCAGCCCTAGGGACATTCCTGGAAACACCATATATTTT
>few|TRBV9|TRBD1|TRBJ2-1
CASSAGTGSYNEQFF
TGTGCCAGCAGCGCGGGGACAGGGTCTTACAATGAGCAGTTCTTC
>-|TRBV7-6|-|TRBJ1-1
CASSWMTGTEAFF
TGTGCCAGCAGCTGGATGACGGGCACTGAAGCTTTCTTT
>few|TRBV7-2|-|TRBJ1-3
CASSPTTGAGNTIYF
TGTGCCAGCAGCCCCACGACGGGGGCTGGAAACACCATATATTTT
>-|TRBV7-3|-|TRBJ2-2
CASSLEVRTGELFF
TGTGCCAGCAGCCTCGAGGTCCGCACCGGGGAGCTGTTTTTT
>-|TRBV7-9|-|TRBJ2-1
CASSLEYMGNEQFF
TGTGCCAGCAGCTTAGAATACATGGGGAATGAGCAGTTCTTC
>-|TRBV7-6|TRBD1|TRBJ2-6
CASSLESPEGQGPSGANVLTF
TGTGCCAGCAGCTTAGAGAGCCCGGAGGGACAGGGCCCATCTGGGGCCAACGTCCTGACTTTC
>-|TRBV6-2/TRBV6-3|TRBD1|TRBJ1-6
CASSYDGQGPYNSPLHF
TGTGCCAGCAGTTACGACGGACAGGGACCCTATAATTCACCCCTCCACTTT
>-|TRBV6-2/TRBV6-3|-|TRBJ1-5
CASSRGMNQPQHF
TGTGCCAGCAGTCGGGGCATGAATCAGCCCCAGCATTTT
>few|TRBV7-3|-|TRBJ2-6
CASSLGGTGANVLTF
TGTGCCAGCTCTCTCGGCGGGACTGGGGCCAACGTCCTGACTTTC
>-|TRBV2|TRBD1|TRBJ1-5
CASMPGTVNSNQPQHF
TGTGCCAGCATGCCCGGGACAGTGAATAGCAATCAGCCCCAGCATTTT
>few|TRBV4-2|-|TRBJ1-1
CASSQDRSSNTEAFF
TGTGCCAGCAGCCAAGACCGATCCAGCAACACTGAAGCTTTCTTT
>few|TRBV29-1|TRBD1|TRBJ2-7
CSVVGTGSEQYF
TGCAGCGTTGTCGGGACAGGTTCCGAGCAGTACTTC
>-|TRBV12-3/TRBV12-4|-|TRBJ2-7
CASRQARDYEQYF
TGTGCCAGCAGGCAGGCGAGGGATTACGAGCAGTACTTC
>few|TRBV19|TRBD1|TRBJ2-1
CASSVDRGRYNEQFF
TGTGCCAGTAGTGTCGACAGGGGGAGGTACAATGAGCAGTTCTTC
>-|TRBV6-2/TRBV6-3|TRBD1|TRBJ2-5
CASSYTGDKETQYF
TGTGCCAGCAGTTACACAGGGGACAAAGAGACCCAGTACTTC
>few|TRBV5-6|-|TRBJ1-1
CASSFLGWNTEAFF
TGTGCCAGCAGCTTTTTGGGTTGGAACACTGAAGCTTTCTTT
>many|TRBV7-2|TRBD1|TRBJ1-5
CASSLTTGDNQPQHF
TGTGCCAGCAGCTTAACGACAGGGGACAATCAGCCCCAGCATTTT